What follows are 3 T cell receptor beta chains derived from one specimen sequenced in a study of T cells after yellow fever vaccination. TCRdb fed the 5' RACE reads into MiXCR, producing one record per CDR3 protein. This table holds 450,000 to 650,000 distinct CDR3 sequences, about 14% found once. Specimen: PBMCs, collected on the day of the yellow fever booster vaccination. Source of these receptors: a man aged 30 to 39 who received the YFV17D yellow fever vaccine.

V is TRBV20-1 and J is TRBJ2-7; a weak D match, TRBD2 (6 bases). Trimming stripped 6 bases from V and 5 bases from J, with 17 bases between. CDR1 DFQATT and CDR2 SNEGSKA come from the germline V gene (reference sequence). The CDR3 covers 13 residues. The CDR3, as DNA: TGCAGTGCCTCGACTAGTACGGTCGACGAGCAGTACTTC. Translated, it gives CSASTSTVDEQYF.

This clonotype has more than one count but fewer than ten. V usage is TRBV27 and J usage is TRBJ2-7; 12 bases line up with TRBD2. There are 14 residues in the CDR3. Germline values: CDR1 MNHEY, CDR2 SMNVEV (reference sequence). V lost 5 bases to trimming and J lost 6 bases; unmatched junction nucleotides: 5. The CDR3 protein is CASSPLAGGVEQYF. The CDR3, as DNA: TGTGCCAGCAGTCCCCTAGCGGGGGGGGTCGAGCAGTACTTC.

This clonotype was recorded a few times. This sequence joins TRBV24-1 and TRBJ2-5; 7 bases match TRBD1. The CDR3 has 13 amino acids. Germline V CDR1 and CDR2: KGHDR, SFDVKD. J was trimmed by 5 bases and V by 7 bases; bases with no gene match: 6. The CDR3 nucleotides are TGTGCCACCAGAGAGACAGGGACCGAGACCCAGTACTTC. It encodes CATRETGTETQYF.